This T cell receptor beta chain was identified during a study of blood T cells in healthy people across ages. This clonotype was recorded at least ten times. Together with a sample-barcoded 5' primer, a J-beta primer mix was included in a second PCR lasting about 7 to 11 cycles. Every cDNA was tagged by a template-switch adaptor with 12 random nucleotides. TCRdb re-analysed the 5' RACE reads in MiXCR, keeping a single row per CDR3 protein. The sample holds 600,000 or so distinct CDR3 sequences, about 28% seen once. Trimming shortened V by 5 bases and J by 2 bases, and 9 bases separated the two germline ends. The CDR3 loop spans 12 amino acids. Germline loops: CDR1 DFQATT, CDR2 SNEGSKA (reference sequence). For every donor, a draw yielded about 9.7 milliliters of peripheral blood. The study isolated at least 6.5 million PBMCs from each sample.

The sequence was collected from an elderly woman in good health. The V and J genes are TRBV20-1 and TRBJ2-5; a possible D gene is TRBD1 (5 bases). Sample: blood. The CDR3, as DNA: TGCAGTGCTGTAGGGGATCAAGAGACCCAGTACTTC. It specifies CSAVGDQETQYF.